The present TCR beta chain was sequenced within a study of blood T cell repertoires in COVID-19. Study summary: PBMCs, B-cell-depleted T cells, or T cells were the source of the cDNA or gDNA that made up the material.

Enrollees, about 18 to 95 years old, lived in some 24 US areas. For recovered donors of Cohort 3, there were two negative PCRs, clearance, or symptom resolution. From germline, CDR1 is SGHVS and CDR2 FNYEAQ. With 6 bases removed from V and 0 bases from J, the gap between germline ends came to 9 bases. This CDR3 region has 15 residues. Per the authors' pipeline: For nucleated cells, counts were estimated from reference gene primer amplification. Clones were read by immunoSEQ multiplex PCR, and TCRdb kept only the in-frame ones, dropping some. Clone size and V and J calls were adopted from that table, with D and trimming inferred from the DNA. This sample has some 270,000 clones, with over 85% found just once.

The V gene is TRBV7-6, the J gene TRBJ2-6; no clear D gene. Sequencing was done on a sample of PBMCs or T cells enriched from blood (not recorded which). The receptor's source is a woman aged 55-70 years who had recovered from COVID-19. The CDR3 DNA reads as TGTGCCAGCAGTCTAGGATCCTCTGGGGCCAACGTCCTGACTTTC. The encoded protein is CASSLGSSGANVLTF.